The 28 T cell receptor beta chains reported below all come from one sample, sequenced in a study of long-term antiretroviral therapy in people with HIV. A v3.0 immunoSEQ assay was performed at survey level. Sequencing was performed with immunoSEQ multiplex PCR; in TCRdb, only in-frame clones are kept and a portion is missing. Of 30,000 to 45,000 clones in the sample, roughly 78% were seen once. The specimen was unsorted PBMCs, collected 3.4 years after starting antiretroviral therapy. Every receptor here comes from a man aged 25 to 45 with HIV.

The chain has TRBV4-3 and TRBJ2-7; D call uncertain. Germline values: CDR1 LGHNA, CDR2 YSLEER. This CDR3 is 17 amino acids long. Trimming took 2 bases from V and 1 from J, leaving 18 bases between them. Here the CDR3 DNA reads TGCGCCAGCAGCCAACTACTCGGACCGGTAGATTCCTACGAGCAGTACTTC. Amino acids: CASSQLLGPVDSYEQYF.

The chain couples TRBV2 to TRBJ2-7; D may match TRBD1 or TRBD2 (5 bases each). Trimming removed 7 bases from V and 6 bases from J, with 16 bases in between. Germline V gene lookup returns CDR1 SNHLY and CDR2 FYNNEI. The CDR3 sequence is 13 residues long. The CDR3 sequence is CASIPGGASEQYF. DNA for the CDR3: TGTGCCAGCATCCCTGGGGGAGCGAGCGAGCAGTACTTC.

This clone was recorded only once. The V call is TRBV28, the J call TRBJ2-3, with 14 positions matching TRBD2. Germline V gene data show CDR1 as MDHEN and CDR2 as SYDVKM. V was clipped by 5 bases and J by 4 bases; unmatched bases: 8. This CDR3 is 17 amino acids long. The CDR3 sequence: CASSPRLAGGSADTQYF. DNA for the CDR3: TGTGCCAGCAGTCCGCGACTAGCGGGAGGGTCGGCAGATACGCAGTATTTT.

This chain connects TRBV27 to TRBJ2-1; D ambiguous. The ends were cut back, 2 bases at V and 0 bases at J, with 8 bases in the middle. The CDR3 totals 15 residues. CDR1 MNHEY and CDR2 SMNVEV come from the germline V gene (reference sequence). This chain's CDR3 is CASSLISRSYNEQFF. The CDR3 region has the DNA TGTGCCAGCAGTTTAATCAGCCGCTCCTACAATGAGCAGTTCTTC.

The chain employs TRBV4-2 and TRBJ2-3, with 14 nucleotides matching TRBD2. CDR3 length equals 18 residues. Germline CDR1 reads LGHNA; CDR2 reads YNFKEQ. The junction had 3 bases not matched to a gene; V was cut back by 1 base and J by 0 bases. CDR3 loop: CASSQGLAGGPSTDTQYF. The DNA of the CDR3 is TGTGCCAGCAGCCAAGGACTAGCGGGAGGGCCGAGCACAGATACGCAGTATTTT.

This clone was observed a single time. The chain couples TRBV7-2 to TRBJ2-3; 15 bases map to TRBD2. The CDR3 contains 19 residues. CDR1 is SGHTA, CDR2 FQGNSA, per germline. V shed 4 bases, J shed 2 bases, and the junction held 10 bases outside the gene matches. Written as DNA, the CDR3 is TGTGCCAGCAGCTCCCCCCGGACTAGCGGGAGGGGCCCCACAGATACGCAGTATTTT. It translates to CASSSPRTSGRGPTDTQYF.

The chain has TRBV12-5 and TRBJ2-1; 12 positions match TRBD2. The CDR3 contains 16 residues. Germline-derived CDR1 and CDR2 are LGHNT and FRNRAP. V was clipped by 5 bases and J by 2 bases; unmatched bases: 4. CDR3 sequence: CASGTGLAGTYNEQFF. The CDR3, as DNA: TGTGCTAGTGGTACCGGACTAGCGGGAACCTACAATGAGCAGTTCTTC.

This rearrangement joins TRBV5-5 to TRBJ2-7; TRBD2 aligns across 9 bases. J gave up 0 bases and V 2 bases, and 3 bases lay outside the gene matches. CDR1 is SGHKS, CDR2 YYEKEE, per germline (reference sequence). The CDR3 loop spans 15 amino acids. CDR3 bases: TGTGCCAGCAGCTTCTCTAGCGGGGCCTCCTACGAGCAGTACTTC. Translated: CASSFSSGASYEQYF.

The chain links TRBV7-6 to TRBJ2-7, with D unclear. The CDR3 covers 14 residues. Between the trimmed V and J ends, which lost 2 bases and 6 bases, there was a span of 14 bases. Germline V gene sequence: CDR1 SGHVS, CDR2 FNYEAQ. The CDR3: CASSLISSSGEQYF. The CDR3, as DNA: TGTGCCAGCAGCTTAATATCCTCCTCGGGCGAGCAGTACTTC. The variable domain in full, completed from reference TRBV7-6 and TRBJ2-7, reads GAGVSQSPRYKVTKRGQDVALRCDPISGHVSLYWYRQALGQGPEFLTYFNYEAQQDKSGLPNDRFSAERPEGSISTLTIQRTEQRDSAMYRCASSLISSSGEQYFGPGTRLTVT.

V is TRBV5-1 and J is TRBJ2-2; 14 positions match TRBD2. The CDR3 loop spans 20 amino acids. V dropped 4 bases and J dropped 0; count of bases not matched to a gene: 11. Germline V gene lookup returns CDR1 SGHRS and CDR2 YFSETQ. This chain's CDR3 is CASSPTGTSGRKTNTGELFF. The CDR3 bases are TGCGCCAGCAGCCCAACCGGGACTAGCGGGAGAAAGACGAACACCGGGGAGCTGTTTTTT.

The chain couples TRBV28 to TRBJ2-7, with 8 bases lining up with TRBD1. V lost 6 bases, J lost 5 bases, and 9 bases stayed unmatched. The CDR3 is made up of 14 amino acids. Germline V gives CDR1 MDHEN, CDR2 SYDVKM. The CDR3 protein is CASSLQGASHEQYF. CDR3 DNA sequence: TGTGCCAGCAGCTTGCAGGGGGCCAGCCACGAGCAGTACTTC.

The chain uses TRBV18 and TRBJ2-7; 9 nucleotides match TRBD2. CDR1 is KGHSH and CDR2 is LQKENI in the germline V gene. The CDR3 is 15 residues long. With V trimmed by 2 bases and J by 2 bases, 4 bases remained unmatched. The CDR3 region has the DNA TGTGCCAGCTCACCAAGTAGCGGGAGAGCCTACGAGCAGTACTTC. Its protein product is CASSPSSGRAYEQYF. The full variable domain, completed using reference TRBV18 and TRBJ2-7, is NAGVMQNPRHLVRRRGQEARLRCSPMKGHSHVYWYRQLPEEGLKFMVYLQKENIIDESGMPKERFSAEFPKEGPSILRIQQVVRGDSAAYFCASSPSSGRAYEQYFGPGTRLTVT.

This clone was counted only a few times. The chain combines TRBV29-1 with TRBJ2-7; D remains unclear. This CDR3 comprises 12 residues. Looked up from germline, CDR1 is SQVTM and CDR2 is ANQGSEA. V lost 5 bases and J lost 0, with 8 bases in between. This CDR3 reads CSVLGTSYEQYF. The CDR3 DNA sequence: TGCAGCGTTCTGGGTACCTCCTACGAGCAGTACTTC.

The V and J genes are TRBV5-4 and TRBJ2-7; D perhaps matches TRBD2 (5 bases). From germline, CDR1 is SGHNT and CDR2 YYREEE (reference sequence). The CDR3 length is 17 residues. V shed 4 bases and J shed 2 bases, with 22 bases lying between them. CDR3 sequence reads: CASSPRIGLAFPYEQYF. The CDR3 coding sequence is TGTGCCAGCAGCCCACGCATCGGATTAGCGTTTCCCTACGAGCAGTACTTC.

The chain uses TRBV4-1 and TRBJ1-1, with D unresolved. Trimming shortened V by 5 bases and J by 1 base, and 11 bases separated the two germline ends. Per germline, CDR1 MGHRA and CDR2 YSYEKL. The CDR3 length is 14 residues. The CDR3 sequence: CASSGRTQNTEAFF. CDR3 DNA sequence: TGCGCCAGCAGCGGCAGGACCCAGAACACTGAAGCTTTCTTT.

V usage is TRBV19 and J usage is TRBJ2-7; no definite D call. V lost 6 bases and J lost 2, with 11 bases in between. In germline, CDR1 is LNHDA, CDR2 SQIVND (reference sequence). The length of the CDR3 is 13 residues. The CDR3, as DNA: TGTGCCAGTAGCCCCGAAGGGACCTACGAGCAGTACTTC. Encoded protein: CASSPEGTYEQYF. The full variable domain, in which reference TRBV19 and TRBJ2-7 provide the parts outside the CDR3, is DGGITQSPKYLFRKEGQNVTLSCEQNLNHDAMYWYRQDPGQGLRLIYYSQIVNDFQKGDIAEGYSVSREKKESFPLTVTSAQKNPTAFYLCASSPEGTYEQYFGPGTRLTVT.

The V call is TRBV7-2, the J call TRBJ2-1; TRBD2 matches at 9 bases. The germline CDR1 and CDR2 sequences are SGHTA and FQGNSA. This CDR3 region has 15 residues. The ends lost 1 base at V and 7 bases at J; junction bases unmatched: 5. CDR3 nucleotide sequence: TGTGCCAGCAGCTTAGATGACCTAGCGGGGAATGAGCAGTTCTTC. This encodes CASSLDDLAGNEQFF.

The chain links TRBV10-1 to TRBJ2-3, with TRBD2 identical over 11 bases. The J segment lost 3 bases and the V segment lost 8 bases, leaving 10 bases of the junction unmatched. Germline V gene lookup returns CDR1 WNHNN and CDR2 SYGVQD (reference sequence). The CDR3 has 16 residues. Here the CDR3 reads CASLRCSGRGTDTQYF. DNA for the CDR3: TGCGCCAGCCTGAGGTGTAGCGGGAGGGGTACAGATACGCAGTATTTT.

The chain's CDR3 is CASSRAASSYNEQFF. The CDR3 region has the DNA TGTGCCAGCAGTCGGGCAGCCAGCTCCTACAATGAGCAGTTCTTC. The chain carries TRBV27 and TRBJ2-1, with unresolved D. Germline V CDR1 and CDR2: MNHEY, SMNVEV (reference sequence). The CDR3 length is 15 residues. V lost 5 bases, J lost 0 bases, and 11 bases lay in between.

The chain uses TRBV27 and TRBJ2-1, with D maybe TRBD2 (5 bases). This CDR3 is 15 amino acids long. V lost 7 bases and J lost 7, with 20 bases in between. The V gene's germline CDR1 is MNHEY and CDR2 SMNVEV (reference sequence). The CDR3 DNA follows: TGTGCCAGCACCCCTACCCCGGGATGGGAGAATGAGCAGTTCTTC. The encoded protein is CASTPTPGWENEQFF.

CDR3 DNA sequence: TGTGCCAGCAGTTCTCTTATAATCCGGGACGGAGCCTACGAGCAGTACTTC. Protein sequence: CASSSLIIRDGAYEQYF. The chain links TRBV28 to TRBJ2-7; D is possibly TRBD1 or TRBD2 (5 bases each). V shed 4 bases and J shed 2 bases, with 21 bases lying between them. Germline CDR1 reads MDHEN; CDR2 reads SYDVKM. This CDR3 has 17 residues. Variable domain in full (rest from reference TRBV28 and TRBJ2-7): DVKVTQSSRYLVKRTGEKVFLECVQDMDHENMFWYRQDPGLGLRLIYFSYDVKMKEKGDIPEGYSVSREKKERFSLILESASTNQTSMYLCASSSLIIRDGAYEQYFGPGTRLTVT.

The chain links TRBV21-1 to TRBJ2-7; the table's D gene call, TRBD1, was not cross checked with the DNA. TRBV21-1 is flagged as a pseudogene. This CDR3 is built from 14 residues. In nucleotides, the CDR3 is TGTGCCAGCAGCAACGGGACAGAGAACTACGAGCAGTACTTC. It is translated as CASSNGTENYEQYF.

CDR3 amino acids: CSVLAGGPLYEQFF. The CDR3 bases are TGCAGCGTTTTAGCGGGAGGGCCGCTCTATGAGCAGTTCTTC. V is TRBV29-1 and J is TRBJ2-1, with TRBD2 matching 11 bases. This CDR3 region has 14 residues. CDR1 SQVTM and CDR2 ANQGSEA come from the germline V gene. V shed 5 bases and J 8 bases; nucleotides not matched to a gene: 8.

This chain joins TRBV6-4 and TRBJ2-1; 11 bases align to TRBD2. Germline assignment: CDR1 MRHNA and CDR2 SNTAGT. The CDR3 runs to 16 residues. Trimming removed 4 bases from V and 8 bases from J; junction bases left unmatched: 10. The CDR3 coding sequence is TGTGCCAGCAGTGCCATGACTAGCGGGAATAGGGATGAGCAGTTCTTC. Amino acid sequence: CASSAMTSGNRDEQFF.

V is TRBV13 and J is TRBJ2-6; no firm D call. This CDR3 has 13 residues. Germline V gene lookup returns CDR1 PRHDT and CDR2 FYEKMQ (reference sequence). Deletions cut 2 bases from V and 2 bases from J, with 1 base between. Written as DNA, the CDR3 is TGTGCCAGCAGCTTACCTGGGGCCAACGTCCTGACTTTC. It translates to CASSLPGANVLTF.

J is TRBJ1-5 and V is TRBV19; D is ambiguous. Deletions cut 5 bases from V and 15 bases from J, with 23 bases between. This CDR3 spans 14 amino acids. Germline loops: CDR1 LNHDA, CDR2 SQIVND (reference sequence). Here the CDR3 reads CASSPTPPGINWHF. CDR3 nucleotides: TGTGCCAGTAGTCCTACCCCGCCCGGGATTAACTGGCATTTT.

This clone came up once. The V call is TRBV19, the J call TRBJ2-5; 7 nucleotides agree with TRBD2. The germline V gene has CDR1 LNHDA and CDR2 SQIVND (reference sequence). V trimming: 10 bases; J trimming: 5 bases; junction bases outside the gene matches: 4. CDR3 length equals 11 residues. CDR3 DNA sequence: TGTGCCACTCGCGGGGGTGAGACCCAGTACTTC. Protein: CATRGGETQYF.

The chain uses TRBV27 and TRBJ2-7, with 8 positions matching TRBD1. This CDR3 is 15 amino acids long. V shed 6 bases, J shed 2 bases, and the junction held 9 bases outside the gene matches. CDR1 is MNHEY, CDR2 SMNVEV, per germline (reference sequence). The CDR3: CASRSTGGRAYEQYF. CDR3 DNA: TGTGCCAGCAGATCCACAGGGGGGCGGGCCTACGAGCAGTACTTC.